These 24 T cell receptor beta chains share one sample of origin, sequenced in a study of cytomegalovirus exposure and HLA in healthy donors. The study ran its PCR with 60 Vbeta and 13 Jbeta primers. Using immunoSEQ multiplex PCR, the repertoire was profiled, and TCRdb retains in-frame clones only, with some absent. Of about 280,000 clones detected, roughly 90% appear once; the ten largest clones hold approximately 2.2%. Input material: PBMCs. Source of these receptors: a woman under 30 in good health and CMV-seronegative.

The CDR3 region is CASSWTGSLGSPLHF. As DNA, the CDR3 is TGTGCCAGCAGTTGGACAGGGAGCCTAGGGTCACCCCTCCACTTT. The chain couples TRBV27 to TRBJ1-6; 8 nucleotides match TRBD1. Trimming cost V 4 bases and J 10 bases; bases outside gene matches: 9. Germline V gene data show CDR1 as MNHEY and CDR2 as SMNVEV (reference sequence). CDR3 length: 15 residues.

This chain joins TRBV29-1 and TRBJ1-1; maybe TRBD1 (5 bases). Germline V gene lookup returns CDR1 SQVTM and CDR2 ANQGSEA. The CDR3 runs 13 residues. V lost 2 bases to trimming and J lost 1 base, with 8 bases between them. DNA for the CDR3: TGCAGCGTTGAACGACAGCCGAACACTGAAGCTTTCTTT. Residues: CSVERQPNTEAFF.

This clone was seen just once. The chain carries TRBV18 and TRBJ1-3, with D possibly TRBD1 on 6 matching bases. The CDR3 spans 17 residues. Trimming took 4 bases from V and 1 from J, leaving 17 bases between them. Per germline, CDR1 KGHSH and CDR2 LQKENI. CDR3 nucleotides: TGTGCCAGCTCACGACCCTCGGGGGGCGCATCTGGAAACACCATATATTTT. Residues: CASSRPSGGASGNTIYF.

This clone showed up just once. The chain combines TRBV5-1 with TRBJ2-6; possibly TRBD1 for D (6 bases). The CDR3 sequence is 16 residues long. V lost 4 bases to trimming and J lost 1 base, with 12 bases between them. Germline assignment: CDR1 SGHRS and CDR2 YFSETQ. In DNA form, the CDR3 reads TGCGCCAGCAGCCTAAAAACAGGGTCTGGGGCCAACGTCCTGACTTTC. Its protein product is CASSLKTGSGANVLTF. Based on the CDR3 plus reference TRBV5-1 and TRBJ2-6, the full variable domain is KAGVTQTPRYLIKTRGQQVTLSCSPISGHRSVSWYQQTPGQGLQFLFEYFSETQRNKGNFPGRFSGRQFSNSRSEMNVSTLELGDSALYLCASSLKTGSGANVLTFGAGSRLTVL.

CDR3 sequence (DNA): TGTGCCAGCAGGGCCCGGGACATCACTGAAGCTTTCTTT. It specifies CASRARDITEAFF. The rearrangement uses TRBV27 and TRBJ1-1, with D possibly being TRBD1 (6 bases). V lost 6 bases and J lost 4, with 12 bases in between. Germline assignment: CDR1 MNHEY and CDR2 SMNVEV (reference sequence). This CDR3 has 13 amino acids.

The rearrangement joins TRBV2 to TRBJ1-6, with no clear D. The CDR3 runs 16 residues. Trimming stripped 7 bases from V and 0 bases from J, with 13 bases between. The germline gives CDR1 SNHLY, CDR2 FYNNEI. The DNA of the CDR3 is TGTGCCAGCATCGCGAGGAGAGGCTCCTATAATTCACCCCTCCACTTT. It yields the protein CASIARRGSYNSPLHF.

The gene calls are TRBV2 and TRBJ1-2; 9 nucleotides agree with TRBD1. Per germline, CDR1 SNHLY and CDR2 FYNNEI. The CDR3 has 13 amino acids. Unmatched junction bases numbered 8, after V lost 11 bases and J lost 4 bases. The CDR3 spells CAGSGGQGYGYTF. The DNA of the CDR3 is TGTGCCGGTAGTGGGGGACAGGGCTATGGCTACACCTTC.

The J gene is TRBJ1-1, the V gene TRBV7-9; TRBD1 is a possible D gene (5 bases). The CDR3 spans 15 residues. CDR1 is SEHNR and CDR2 is FQNEAQ in the germline V gene (reference sequence). Between the trimmed V and J ends, which lost 1 base and 0 bases, there was a span of 9 bases. CDR3 in amino acids: CASSLVAGMNTEAFF. DNA for the CDR3: TGTGCCAGCAGCTTAGTTGCAGGGATGAACACTGAAGCTTTCTTT.

The chain uses TRBV5-4 and TRBJ2-5; D may be TRBD2 (5 bases). V lost 3 bases and J 2 bases, leaving 14 bases between the germline ends. The CDR3 sequence is 15 residues long. Germline V lookup: CDR1 SGHNT, CDR2 YYREEE (reference sequence). CDR3 loop: CASSSPGETQETQYF. In DNA form, the CDR3 reads TGTGCCAGCAGCTCCCCCGGGGAGACACAAGAGACCCAGTACTTC. Based on the CDR3 plus reference TRBV5-4 and TRBJ2-5, the full variable domain is ETGVTQSPTHLIKTRGQQVTLRCSSQSGHNTVSWYQQALGQGPQFIFQYYREEENGRGNFPPRFSGLQFPNYSSELNVNALELDDSALYLCASSSPGETQETQYFGPGTRLLVL.

The chain combines TRBV9 with TRBJ1-3, with TRBD1 as a possible D gene (6 bases). This CDR3 is built from 14 residues. Trimming took off 1 base at V and 4 bases at J, with 9 bases between the two ends. The germline V gene encodes CDR1 SGDLS and CDR2 YYNGEE. The CDR3 region is CASSVWTEGNTIYF. CDR3 sequence (DNA): TGTGCCAGCAGCGTATGGACAGAAGGAAACACCATATATTTT.

J is TRBJ1-2 and V is TRBV6-1; D is unresolved. The V gene lost 2 bases and the J gene lost 4 bases, with 17 bases spanning the gap. Germline V gene data show CDR1 as MNHNS and CDR2 as SASEGT. CDR3 length: 16 amino acids. The CDR3 here is CASSESLGVRLYGYTF. In DNA form, the CDR3 reads TGTGCCAGCAGTGAAAGTCTAGGTGTTCGGCTCTATGGCTACACCTTC.

The rearrangement joins TRBV2 to TRBJ1-2, with 7 bases aligning to TRBD1. Germline V gives CDR1 SNHLY, CDR2 FYNNEI. After removal of 5 bases from V and 4 bases from J, the junction contained 7 bases not matched to a gene. This CDR3 is built from 14 residues. For the CDR3, the DNA is TGTGCCAGCAGTATTCTCAGGGACAGCTATGGCTACACCTTC. It yields the protein CASSILRDSYGYTF.

The chain has TRBV5-1 and TRBJ1-6, with D possibly being TRBD1 (6 bases). The CDR3 has 14 amino acids. Trimming removed 4 bases from V and 6 bases from J, with 11 bases in between. Looked up from germline, CDR1 is SGHRS and CDR2 is YFSETQ. CDR3 coding DNA: TGCGCCAGCAGCCCCGAGGGGGTTAATTCACCCCTCCACTTT. Translated, it gives CASSPEGVNSPLHF.

V gene TRBV23-1 combines with J gene TRBJ1-5, with TRBD1 identical over 10 bases. TRBV23-1 qualifies as an ORF whose function is uncertain. The J segment lost 4 bases and the V segment lost 8 bases, leaving 11 bases of the junction unmatched. This CDR3 is built from 16 residues. The CDR3 DNA reads TGCGCCAGCCACCTAAAGACAGGGGGCGTTAATCAGCCCCAGCATTTT. As protein: CASHLKTGGVNQPQHF.

The V and J genes are TRBV5-5 and TRBJ2-1, with 7 bases fitting TRBD1. The CDR3 totals 14 residues. In germline, CDR1 is SGHKS, CDR2 YYEKEE (reference sequence). V shed 0 bases, J shed 7 bases, and the junction held 4 bases outside the gene matches. This CDR3 is CASSLVQGMNEQFF. The DNA of the CDR3 is TGTGCCAGCAGCTTGGTACAGGGGATGAATGAGCAGTTCTTC.

Of note for this clone: One junction end does not reproduce the germline sequence, and a read error may be involved. Other DNA sequences in the sample encode the same CDR3. The gene calls are TRBV2 and TRBJ1-6; possible D gene TRBD1, 5 bases. From germline, CDR1 is SNHLY and CDR2 FYNNEI. This CDR3 is 15 amino acids long. DNA for the CDR3: TGTGCCAGCAGTGATAACAGGTCCTATAATTCCCCCCTCCACTTT. This gives the protein CASSDNRSYNSPLHF.

The chain links TRBV6-6 to TRBJ2-3, with a tentative D call TRBD2 (5 bases). Trimming removed 7 bases from V and 11 bases from J, with 13 bases in between. This CDR3 has 11 residues. Per germline, CDR1 MNHNY and CDR2 SVGAGI (reference sequence). In DNA form, the CDR3 reads TGTGCCAGCACCTCAGCGGTTAGGCAGTATTTT. Protein product: CASTSAVRQYF.

The chain recombines TRBV13 with TRBJ1-2, with 8 bases that match TRBD1. Per germline, CDR1 PRHDT and CDR2 FYEKMQ (reference sequence). J lost 3 bases, V lost 1 base, and 16 bases had no gene match. The CDR3 contains 19 residues. The CDR3 sequence is CASSLVLAAVRGPDYGYTF. The DNA for the CDR3 is TGTGCCAGCAGCTTAGTTCTGGCGGCGGTCAGGGGGCCCGACTATGGCTACACCTTC.

The genes are TRBV10-1 and TRBJ1-4; TRBD1 agrees at 8 bases. This CDR3 is 16 amino acids long. Germline assignment: CDR1 WNHNN and CDR2 SYGVQD (reference sequence). V was pared by 5 bases and J by 3 bases, with 8 bases of the junction left unmatched. The CDR3 bases are TGCGCCAGCAGTCGGGGGACAGGCCAACCTAATGAAAAACTGTTTTTT. Residues: CASSRGTGQPNEKLFF.

In its sample, this clone was seen a few times. This chain joins TRBV19 and TRBJ1-5, with 9 bases that match TRBD1. Losses at the gene ends were 4 bases for V and 5 bases for J; bases not matched to a gene: 9. The CDR3 runs 16 residues. Germline V gene data show CDR1 as LNHDA and CDR2 as SQIVND (reference sequence). CDR3 in DNA: TGTGCCAGTAGTAACGGAGGGACAGGGATTCATCAGCCCCAGCATTTT. Its translation: CASSNGGTGIHQPQHF. The full variable domain, its missing parts supplied by reference TRBV19 and TRBJ1-5, is DGGITQSPKYLFRKEGQNVTLSCEQNLNHDAMYWYRQDPGQGLRLIYYSQIVNDFQKGDIAEGYSVSREKKESFPLTVTSAQKNPTAFYLCASSNGGTGIHQPQHFGDGTRLSIL.

The chain recombines TRBV4-1 with TRBJ2-7; perhaps TRBD1 as D (5 bases). V was trimmed by 1 base and J by 6 bases, leaving 10 bases between them. Looked up from germline, CDR1 is MGHRA and CDR2 is YSYEKL. The CDR3 consists of 13 residues. CDR3 loop: CASSQAGNTEQYF. For the CDR3, the DNA is TGCGCCAGCAGCCAAGCAGGGAACACCGAGCAGTACTTC.

The J gene is TRBJ1-4, the V gene TRBV6-1; 7 bases align to TRBD1. Germline trimming cut 9 bases from V and 7 bases from J; bases unmatched to any gene: 11. CDR1 MNHNS and CDR2 SASEGT come from the germline V gene. The CDR3 runs 14 residues. CDR3 coding DNA: TGTGCCAGTGAGGAGGGGGCGCAGGGTGAAAAACTGTTTTTT. Encoded protein: CASEEGAQGEKLFF.

The chain recombines TRBV5-4 with TRBJ1-1; D uncertain. The germline V gene encodes CDR1 SGHNT and CDR2 YYREEE (reference sequence). The CDR3 loop spans 13 amino acids. Trimming shortened V by 0 bases and J by 5 bases, and 8 bases separated the two germline ends. The CDR3 nucleotides are TGTGCCAGCAGCTTGGTGACGGGGACTGAAGCTTTCTTT. It specifies CASSLVTGTEAFF.

V usage is TRBV15 and J usage is TRBJ2-2, with TRBD2 matching over 13 bases. This CDR3 has 21 amino acids. V lost 2 bases and J lost 6; bases outside the gene matches: 18. Germline CDR1 and CDR2: LNHNV and YYDKDF (reference sequence). The CDR3 reads CATSRPYIGLAGEGAAGELFF. The CDR3 bases are TGTGCCACCAGCAGACCCTACATCGGACTAGCGGGGGAGGGTGCGGCCGGGGAGCTGTTTTTT.